Shown below are 8 T cell receptor beta chains from a single sample sequenced in a study of T cells after yellow fever vaccination (dated by TCRdb to the late 2010s). This specimen's treatment or condition label, interpreted: live attenuated yellow fever vaccine strain. Library preparation employed 5' RACE. Instrument used: Illumina HiSeq 2500. Using fastp trimming at Q25 and MiXCR clonotype assembly, TCRdb reanalyzed the public sequencing data and kept in-frame beta chains. Rows are unified per CDR3 protein, each entry keeping the most common DNA and genes. The sample table holds roughly 30,000 distinct CDR3 sequences, of which over 9.5% were seen once. The top ten clonotypes cover 12% of the sample. The source material was PBMCs, either bulk or a sorted T-cell subset (CD4+, CD8+, memory, or dextramer-sorted; not recorded which), sampled roughly 15 days after the first yellow fever vaccination. The receptors were sampled from a man younger than 35 who received the YFV17D yellow fever vaccine.

Regarding this clonotype: A single base separates this from a much larger clone, so it may be a read error. The V call is TRBV7-2, the J call TRBJ1-1, with D tentatively TRBD1 (5 bases). Germline V gene data show CDR1 as SGHTA and CDR2 as FQGNSA. CDR3 length: 14 residues. Written as DNA, the CDR3 is TGTGCCAGCAGCTTAGTTGGGGGGAACGCTGAAGCTTTCTTT. Translated: CASSLVGGNAEAFF.

This clonotype has just a few counts. The chain joins TRBV5-6 to TRBJ2-5; D might be TRBD2 (5 bases). In germline, CDR1 is SGHDT, CDR2 YYEEEE. The length of the CDR3 is 14 residues. Trimming pared 0 bases from V and 4 bases from J, leaving 10 bases between. The CDR3 region is CASSLAGVSETQYF. The CDR3 nucleotides read TGTGCCAGCAGCTTGGCCGGGGTGTCAGAGACCCAGTACTTC.

This clonotype was detected ten times or more. The gene calls are TRBV6-4 and TRBJ2-3, with D possibly TRBD2 on 5 matching bases. The CDR3 loop spans 15 amino acids. Deletions cut 3 bases from V and 0 bases from J, with 10 bases between. Germline lookup yields CDR1 MRHNA and CDR2 SNTAGT. The CDR3 region has the DNA TGTGCCAGCAGTGAAGAGGGATCTAGCACAGATACGCAGTATTTT. Translation gives CASSEEGSSTDTQYF.

This clonotype was seen repeatedly, ten times or more. V usage is TRBV25-1 and J usage is TRBJ1-1; TRBD1 aligns across 8 bases. This CDR3 spans 14 amino acids. CDR1 and CDR2 (germline): MGHDK, SYGVNS. The V and J ends lost 1 base and 6 bases, in that order; junction bases with no gene match: 4. In DNA form, the CDR3 reads TGTGCCAGCAGTGAATCGGACAGGGTGGCTGAAGCTTTCTTT. Its protein is CASSESDRVAEAFF.

This clonotype was observed at least ten times. The chain joins TRBV4-1 to TRBJ1-1; TRBD1 matches 7 bases. V lost 4 bases, J lost 0 bases, and 20 bases stayed unmatched. Germline CDR1 MGHRA, CDR2 YSYEKL. This CDR3 is built from 20 residues. Written as DNA, the CDR3 is TGCGCCAGCAGCCCACGGCAGGGGGTACGTACCACGGAAATGAACACTGAAGCTTTCTTT. Protein product: CASSPRQGVRTTEMNTEAFF.

As regards this clonotype: This sequence may be a read error, since a much larger clone differs from it by one base. V and J are TRBV24-1 and TRBJ2-5, with D maybe TRBD1 (6 bases). Per germline, CDR1 KGHDR and CDR2 SFDVKD. V gave up 7 bases and J gave up 0 bases, with 8 bases separating them. This CDR3 region has 13 residues. The CDR3 DNA reads TGTGCCACCAGCTGGGACAACCAAGAGACCCAGTACTTC. Translating gives CATSWDNQETQYF.

This clonotype was seen at least ten times. The chain couples TRBV30 to TRBJ2-7; tentatively, D is TRBD1 (6 bases). Germline CDR1 and CDR2: GTSNPN and SVGIG (reference sequence). Trimming removed 1 base at V and 4 bases at J, with 20 bases between. The CDR3 consists of 16 residues. DNA of the CDR3: TGTGCCTGGAGTGCCATCGACAGGCCACCCTTTTACGAGCAGTACTTC. Encoded protein: CAWSAIDRPPFYEQYF.

This clonotype was counted many times. The V gene is TRBV11-2, the J gene TRBJ2-1; D assignment may be TRBD1 or TRBD2 (7 bases each). This CDR3 contains 17 residues. The germline V gene has CDR1 SGHAT and CDR2 FQNNGV. V lost 3 bases and J lost 4, with 19 bases in between. CDR3 protein: CASSLGGRGTAYNEQFF. In nucleotides, the CDR3 is TGTGCCAGCAGCTTGGGGGGGCGGGGGACAGCTTACAATGAGCAGTTCTTC.